The clone carrying this T cell receptor (beta chain) was recorded at least ten times. Its antigen remains unidentified. These data belong to a study of neurological immune-mediated disorders. Synthesis of cDNA was performed by 5'RACE using 10-nucleotide random UMIs. TCRdb reanalysed the 5' RACE reads using MiXCR and keeps one entry per CDR3 protein. The table includes around 28,000 distinct CDR3 sequences, approximately 6.6% detected once. Findings and caveats of the study: Across subjects, expanded clones had no CDR3 amino acid sequences in common, pointing to private repertoires in all groups.

Preparation of the unsorted libraries drew on 2 million PBMCs stored at -80 C. The CDR3 loop spans 15 amino acids. V gave up 2 bases and J gave up 7 bases, with 15 bases separating them. Per germline, CDR1 SNHLY and CDR2 FYNNEI. The V gene is TRBV2, the J gene TRBJ2-1; D is possibly TRBD1 (6 bases). This receptor was taken from a woman aged 45-59 years in good health. The sequenced material came from PBMCs. The DNA for the CDR3 is TGTGCCAGCAGTGAACCTTCGACAGGCAGGAATGAGCAGTTCTTC. The encoded protein is CASSEPSTGRNEQFF. Filled out from reference TRBV2 and TRBJ2-1, the complete variable domain reads EPEVTQTPSHQVTQMGQEVILRCVPISNHLYFYWYRQILGQKVEFLVSFYNNEISEKSEIFDDQFSVERPDGSNFTLKIRSTKLEDSAMYFCASSEPSTGRNEQFFGPGTRLTVL.